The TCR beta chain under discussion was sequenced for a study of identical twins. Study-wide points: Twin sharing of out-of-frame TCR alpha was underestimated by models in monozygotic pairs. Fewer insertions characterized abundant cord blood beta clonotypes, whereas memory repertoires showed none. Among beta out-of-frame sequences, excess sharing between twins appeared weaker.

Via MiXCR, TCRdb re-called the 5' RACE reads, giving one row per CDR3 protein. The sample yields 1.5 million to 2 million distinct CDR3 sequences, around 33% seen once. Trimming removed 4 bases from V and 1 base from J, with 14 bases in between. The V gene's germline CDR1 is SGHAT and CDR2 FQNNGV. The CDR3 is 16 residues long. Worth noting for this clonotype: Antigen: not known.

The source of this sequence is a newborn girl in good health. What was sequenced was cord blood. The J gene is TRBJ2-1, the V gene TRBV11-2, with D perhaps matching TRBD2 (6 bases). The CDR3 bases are TGTGCCAGCAGCTCGACCCAGGGAGGTTCCTACAATGAGCAGTTCTTC. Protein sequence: CASSSTQGGSYNEQFF.